The T cell receptor (beta chain) described here comes from a study of cytomegalovirus exposure and HLA in healthy donors. General study points: A prior analysis recorded that most TCR beta V segments were productive about 87% or about 30% of the time. Researchers had no immune exposure information except CMV serostatus available.

Both 60 Vbeta primers and 13 Jbeta primers went into the PCR. Here immunoSEQ multiplex PCR was the method, and the copy in TCRdb shows in-frame clones only, minus some. The data show 190,000 or so clones, 82% seen once. Germline V CDR1 and CDR2: SGHNT, YYREEE (reference sequence). CDR3 length equals 17 residues. Regarding this clone: Its antigen is currently unknown.

The sample consisted of PBMCs. This receptor was identified in a woman aged 45-65 years in good health and CMV-seropositive. The chain joins TRBV5-4 to TRBJ2-7; 15 bases align to TRBD2. Gene TRBJ2-1 matches the end of the DNA better, so the J call may be wrong. CDR3 protein: CASSAGLAGGPNNEQFF. The DNA for the CDR3 is TGTGCCAGCAGCGCTGGACTAGCGGGAGGGCCGAACAATGAGCAGTTCTTC.